This TCR beta chain is drawn from a study of CD8+ T cells in alopecia areata. Study results and limitations: Scalp samples also yield sequences of resident alphabeta T cells from normal skin.

This clone has only a few counts. The target antigen is unknown. The genes and germline here are from mouse. The CDR3 end is not reached by the read, which stops 4 residues before it; the germline J gene fills it in. Sequencing relied on a cDNA template that was reverse transcribed from extracted RNA. Using immunoSEQ multiplex PCR, the repertoire was profiled, and TCRdb retains in-frame clones only, with some absent. The table lists around 300,000 clones, with no singletons. The study sorted pooled cutaneous lymph node cells by CD4, CD8alpha, NKG2D, NKG2ACE and other markers. This CDR3 is 16 amino acids long. From germline, CDR1 is NNHDY and CDR2 SYVADS. The V segment lost 2 bases and the J segment 2 bases; nucleotides outside the gene matches: 4.

The chain recombines TRBV13-3 with TRBJ2-2, with TRBD1 matching over 9 bases. Specimen: CD4+ T cells sorted from a lymph node. The clonotype comes from a C3H/HeJ mouse with alopecia areata. MHC haplotype of the mouse line: H2-k. The covered CDR3 bases are TGTGCCAGCAGTGAGACCGGGACAGGGAACACCGGG. Residues: CASSETGTGNTG. The CDR3 as a whole reads CASSETGTGNTGQLYF.